These T cell receptor beta chains were read from a single sample in a study of Ad26.COV2.S vaccination and SARS-CoV-2 variants. Profiled with immunoSEQ multiplex PCR; TCRdb holds only in-frame clones, not every one. Of approximately 420,000 clones listed, 88% were seen once; the top ten hold approximately 4%. The sample in question was peripheral blood, obtained in a trial of Ad26.COV2.S vaccine versus placebo. The receptors were sampled from a person aged 18 to 59 who received the Ad26.COV2.S COVID-19 vaccine or a placebo. Both conserved end residues are part of each CDR3.

>TRBJ1-1|TRBV5-1|13
CASSLGRNTEAFF
>TRBJ2-7|TRBV19|11
CATRLGYEQYF
>TRBJ2-7|TRBV21-1|13
CASSRTPAYEQYF
>TRBJ2-6|TRBV9|18
CASSVAPGDLSGANVLTF
>TRBJ2-7|TRBV5-6|16
CASSLGTGVSSYEQYF
>TRBJ2-1|TRBV4-2|18
CASSQQPGQGIAYNEQFF
>TRBJ2-1|TRBV5-1|16
CASSSAGTYRYNEQFF
>TRBJ1-6|TRBV11-2|15
CASSPQTGPNSPLHF
>TRBJ2-7|TRBV18|17
CASSPPISVWHSYEQYF
>TRBJ1-4|TRBV18|15
CASSPLVTKEEKLFF
>TRBJ1-5|TRBV7-2|14
CASSLGTDYQPQHF
>TRBJ1-4|TRBV12-3/TRBV12-4|13
CASRGAWNEKLFF
>TRBJ1-2|TRBV9|14
CASSVSQTDYGYTF
>TRBJ2-7|TRBV19|15
CASSTRTGKLYEQYF
>TRBJ2-1|TRBV24-1|15
CATSQAGASYNEQFF
>TRBJ1-6|TRBV7-2|15
CASSLRGVRGSPLHF
>TRBJ2-1|TRBV11-2|15
CASSLRASSYNEQFF
>TRBJ1-5|TRBV19|13
CASSIGVTQPQHF
>TRBJ1-4|TRBV30|16
CAWSSRLPTTNEKLFF
>TRBJ2-2|TRBV6-2/TRBV6-3|16
CASSYSGTSGPGELFF
>TRBJ2-2|TRBV7-3|15
CASSPSGGRTGELFF